This T cell receptor (beta chain) was found in a study of shared clonotypes between healthy human individuals. General study findings and limits: Clonotypes which were not shared had lower generation probabilities than clonotypes that all four donors shared.

A word on this clone: The target antigen is unknown.

Profiled with immunoSEQ multiplex PCR; TCRdb holds only in-frame clones, not every one. The repertoire holds some 2.1 million clones, roughly 95% seen once, with approximately 0.13% in the top ten. The CDR3 covers 12 residues. Per germline, CDR1 SQVTM and CDR2 ANQGSEA. V lost 4 bases and J 1 base, leaving 7 bases between the germline ends. This sequence joins TRBV29-1 and TRBJ1-2; D ambiguous. Sequenced: naive CD4+ T cells sorted from blood. The sample's subset: CD45RA+ positively selected. This receptor was obtained from a young man in good health. The CDR3 spells CSVVADNYGYTF. DNA for the CDR3: TGCAGCGTTGTGGCGGATAACTATGGCTACACCTTC.